One sample yielded the 9 T cell receptor beta chains listed below, sequenced in a study of sequential checkpoint blockade in melanoma. Treatment reported: randomized to nivolumab then ipilimumab (arm A) or the reverse (arm B). Method: immunoSEQ multiplex PCR; TCRdb's copy keeps in-frame clones and lacks some. The sample records 13,000 or so clones, approximately 62% being singletons. The specimen comprised CD8+ T cells sorted from blood (inferred from file names), sampled from a patient given nivolumab and ipilimumab in sequence. These TCRs come from a human donor with melanoma.

V gene TRBV18 combines with J gene TRBJ2-4; D may be TRBD2 (7 bases). V shed 4 bases and J shed 1 base, with 14 bases lying between them. The CDR3 extends over 16 amino acids. The germline CDR1 and CDR2 sequences are KGHSH and LQKENI. The CDR3 here is CASSRGGGQAKNIQYF. CDR3 nucleotides: TGTGCCAGCTCACGGGGCGGGGGCCAGGCCAAAAACATTCAGTACTTC.

This clone appeared once. The chain uses TRBV6-5 and TRBJ1-4; D remains unclear. The V gene lost 4 bases and the J gene lost 4 bases, with 10 bases spanning the gap. Germline CDR1 and CDR2: MNHEY and SVGAGI. The CDR3 runs to 14 residues. The CDR3 loop reads CASSSQADNEKLFF. CDR3 nucleotides: TGTGCCAGCAGTTCCCAGGCCGATAATGAAAAACTGTTTTTT.

In this sample, this clone turned up once. Relative to the germline gene, one junction end is altered; a read error may explain this. The CDR3 loop reads CAWSVQGQHF. The CDR3 nucleotides are TGTGCCTGGAGTGTACAGGGGCAGCACTTC. The chain is built from TRBV30 and TRBJ2-5; 7 nucleotides match TRBD1. CDR1 GTSNPN and CDR2 SVGIG come from the germline V gene (reference sequence). The length of the CDR3 is 10 residues. Supplemented by reference TRBV30 and TRBJ2-5, the full variable domain reads SQTIHQWPATLVQPVGSPLSLECTVEGTSNPNLYWYRQAAGRGLQLLFYSVGIGQISSEVPQNLSASRPQDRQFILSSKKLLLSDSGFYLCAWSVQGQHFGPGTRLLVL.

The CDR3 is CASSVMGGEAFF. In DNA, the CDR3 is TGTGCCAGCAGCGTCATGGGGGGTGAAGCTTTCTTT. This sequence joins TRBV9 and TRBJ1-1; maybe TRBD1 (5 bases). Deletions cut 2 bases from V and 7 bases from J, with 9 bases between. This CDR3 is built from 12 residues. Germline V gives CDR1 SGDLS, CDR2 YYNGEE.

The chain couples TRBV6-1 to TRBJ2-2; D is uncertain. The CDR3 contains 14 residues. Per the germline V gene, CDR1 is MNHNS and CDR2 is SASEGT. The V gene lost 7 bases and the J gene lost 1 base, with 10 bases spanning the gap. CDR3 region: CASTYNRNTGELFF. The CDR3 DNA is TGTGCCAGCACATATAACAGGAACACCGGGGAGCTGTTTTTT.

This clone was observed a handful of times. The CDR3 spells CASSAAQGTGETQYF. The CDR3 bases are TGTGCCAGTAGTGCGGCACAGGGTACGGGGGAGACCCAGTACTTC. The chain carries TRBV19 and TRBJ2-5, with D possibly matching TRBD1 (6 bases). V was trimmed by 5 bases and J by 5 bases, leaving 18 bases between them. The V gene's germline CDR1 is LNHDA and CDR2 SQIVND (reference sequence). CDR3 length: 15 amino acids. The entire variable domain, with the rest obtained from reference TRBV19 and TRBJ2-5, is as follows: DGGITQSPKYLFRKEGQNVTLSCEQNLNHDAMYWYRQDPGQGLRLIYYSQIVNDFQKGDIAEGYSVSREKKESFPLTVTSAQKNPTAFYLCASSAAQGTGETQYFGPGTRLLVL.

The chain couples TRBV6-5 to TRBJ2-3, with 10 bases lining up with TRBD2. CDR3 length equals 14 residues. Trimming at V came to 2 bases and at J to 9 bases, leaving 5 bases not matched to a gene. Germline V gene data show CDR1 as MNHEY and CDR2 as SVGAGI. The CDR3 region has the DNA TGTGCCAGCAGTTACATAAGCGGGGGGGGCACGCAGTATTTT. This gives the protein CASSYISGGGTQYF.

This clone was counted between two and nine times. V gene TRBV15 combines with J gene TRBJ2-3, with 12 nucleotides matching TRBD2. The J segment lost 3 bases and the V segment lost 11 bases, leaving 21 bases of the junction unmatched. CDR3 length equals 19 residues. CDR1 is LNHNV, CDR2 YYDKDF, per germline (reference sequence). The CDR3 sequence is CAPKRARTSGARGTDTQYF. CDR3 DNA: TGTGCCCCGAAAAGGGCGAGGACTAGCGGGGCCCGGGGTACAGATACGCAGTATTTT.

This clone showed up just a few times. This chain uses TRBV7-8 with TRBJ2-7, with 14 bases fitting TRBD2. V shed 5 bases, J shed 0 bases, and the junction held 6 bases outside the gene matches. CDR1 and CDR2 (germline): SGHVS, FQNEAQ. This CDR3 spans 17 amino acids. The CDR3 DNA is TGTGCCAGCAGCCCCGGGACTAGCGGGGGAAGCTCCTACGAGCAGTACTTC. This encodes CASSPGTSGGSSYEQYF.